This TCR beta chain was observed in a study of T cell responses to AZD1222 COVID-19 vaccine. Regarding this clone: As yet, its antigen is unknown.

TCRdb's table, derived via immunoSEQ multiplex PCR, lists solely in-frame clones and lacks some. The table lists 95,000 to 150,000 clones, around 87% of them singletons. Study-wide points: Clonal diversity was possibly underestimated; the donors were predominantly white British and more often female.

CDR1 and CDR2 from the germline V gene are SGHRS and YFSETQ. This CDR3 spans 15 amino acids. V lost 5 bases and J 3 bases, leaving 18 bases between the germline ends. This clonotype was sampled from an adult who received the AZD1222 COVID-19 vaccine. The chain uses TRBV5-1 and TRBJ2-7; D perhaps matches TRBD1 (5 bases). Material: peripheral blood, obtained 28 days after the second AZD1222 dose. The CDR3 loop reads CASSDSLQGNYEQYF. The CDR3 DNA follows: TGCGCCAGCAGTGATTCCCTCCAGGGAAACTACGAGCAGTACTTC.